This T cell receptor beta chain was captured in a study of blood T cells in healthy people across ages. Details on this clonotype: The target antigen is unknown.

Whole-study results and caveats: Per million T cells, TCR beta diversity dropped roughly linearly as age increased. Aged donors had fewer naive CD4+ cells and lower diversity than long-lived donors.

Ten milliliters of peripheral blood were drawn from each donor. Total RNA, at least 5 micrograms per sample, was extracted from PBMCs. With a J-beta primer mix and a sample-barcoded 5' primer, a second PCR ran about 7 to 11 cycles. TCRdb fed the 5' RACE reads into MiXCR, producing one record per CDR3 protein. The sample yields 1,800,000 or so distinct CDR3 sequences, 30% to 40% seen once. The TCR was taken from a human donor in good health. Specimen: blood.

DNA of the CDR3: TGCAGCGTCCTTCTACGGACAGGGGGCAATGAGCAGTTCTTC. It specifies CSVLLRTGGNEQFF. The V and J genes are TRBV29-1 and TRBJ2-1; 10 nucleotides line up with TRBD1. Germline V gene sequence: CDR1 SQVTM, CDR2 ANQGSEA. The CDR3 sequence is 14 residues long. The V segment lost 6 bases and the J segment 6 bases; nucleotides outside the gene matches: 8.